These T cell receptor beta chains were read from a single sample in a study of blood T cell repertoires in COVID-19. Measured with immunoSEQ multiplex PCR; TCRdb has only the in-frame clones, and not every one. The sample holds under 450,000 clones, roughly four fifths seen once. The sample comprised PBMCs or T cells enriched from blood (not recorded which). The origin of the receptors is a woman in her fifties or sixties who had recovered from COVID-19. The CDR3 runs from the conserved cysteine through the conserved F or W. The order of the fields is V gene, clone size, D gene, J gene, CDR3 DNA, CDR3 protein. The D gene is left open where the match is weak. A row's size may be missing; if present it is once, few, many or a size class.

TRBV5-1	-	-	TRBJ1-6	TGCGCCAGCAGCTTAAAGGGTCAAGGAGGATCACCCCTCCACTTT	CASSLKGQGGSPLHF
TRBV6-5	-	-	TRBJ2-7	TGTGCCAGCAGTTACAGGGGTATCGGCTACGAGCAGTACTTC	CASSYRGIGYEQYF
TRBV7-9	-	TRBD1	TRBJ1-2	TGTGCCAGCAGCGCCCGACAGGGGATAAATGACTATGGCTACACCTTC	CASSARQGINDYGYTF
TRBV19	-	-	TRBJ2-7	TGTGCCAGTAGTATTAGTAGAGGCGAGCAGTACTTC	CASSISRGEQYF
TRBV5-6	-	-	TRBJ2-3	TGTGCCAGCAGCTTGGGGGCGTTAGGCACAGATACGCAGTATTTT	CASSLGALGTDTQYF
TRBV3-1/TRBV3-2	-	TRBD2	TRBJ2-3	TGTGCCAGCAGCCCGACCTTCCGGGGGGGGACGGGCACAGATACGCAGTATTTT	CASSPTFRGGTGTDTQYF
TRBV4-1	-	TRBD1	TRBJ1-1	TGCGCCAGCAGCCCACCCCGGGACAGACCACTCAACACTGAAGCTTTCTTT	CASSPPRDRPLNTEAFF
TRBV19	-	-	TRBJ1-2	TGTGCCAGTACTTTCGACAGAGGCTACACCTTC	CASTFDRGYTF
TRBV19	-	-	TRBJ1-1	TGTGCCAGCTCGATTGGCGGCGCGGGGGTACGCACTGAAGCTTTCTTT	CASSIGGAGVRTEAFF
TRBV16	-	-	TRBJ1-2	TGTGCCAGCACGACCGGGACTCCCTATGGCTACACCTTC	CASTTGTPYGYTF
TRBV7-6	-	TRBD1	TRBJ1-1	TGTGCCAGCAGCCTCCGGGACAGGGGGCGGAACACTGAAGCTTTCTTT	CASSLRDRGRNTEAFF
TRBV5-4	-	-	TRBJ2-3	TGTGCCAGCAGCCAGGATAGCACAGATACGCAGTATTTT	CASSQDSTDTQYF
TRBV7-9	-	-	TRBJ1-1	TGTGCCAGCAGCCGGGGGACGGCCAACACTGAAGCTTTCTTT	CASSRGTANTEAFF
TRBV29-1	-	TRBD1	TRBJ1-6	TGCAGCGTTTCCGGGACAGGAAATTCACCCCTCCACTTT	CSVSGTGNSPLHF
TRBV18	-	-	TRBJ2-1	TGTGCCAGCTCACCCCGACCCGACGGGGAGCAGTTCTTC	CASSPRPDGEQFF
TRBV5-1	-	TRBD2	TRBJ2-5	TGCGCCAGCAGCTTGGGGGTAGCGGGAGCGCAAGAGACCCAGTACTTC	CASSLGVAGAQETQYF
TRBV7-9	-	-	TRBJ1-6	TGTGCCAGCAGCTTCTTACAGAGTAATTCACCCCTCCACTTT	CASSFLQSNSPLHF
TRBV6-5	-	-	TRBJ2-2	TGTGCCACCAGGGCTAGCGACACCGGGGAGCTGTTTTTT	CATRASDTGELFF
TRBV18	-	-	TRBJ1-1	TGTGCCAGCTCACCACAGGGAGGGGACACTGAAGCTTTCTTT	CASSPQGGDTEAFF
TRBV4-3	-	TRBD1	TRBJ1-3	TGCGCCAGCAGCCAACGACAGGGGGCCGGCACCATATATTTT	CASSQRQGAGTIYF
TRBV5-1	-	TRBD1	TRBJ2-7	TGCGCCAGCAGCTGGGACAGTCAAGAGCAGTACTTC	CASSWDSQEQYF
TRBV10-1	-	-	TRBJ2-1	TGCGCCAGCAAACGGACACTGAGCTCCTACAATGAGCAGTTCTTC	CASKRTLSSYNEQFF
TRBV19	-	-	TRBJ1-5	TGTGCCAGTAATTTTGACAGGCCCAATCAGCCCCAGCATTTT	CASNFDRPNQPQHF
TRBV12-3/TRBV12-4	few	-	TRBJ2-1	TGTGCCAGCAAAGGGGGTCGGAATGAGCAGTTCTTC	CASKGGRNEQFF
TRBV2	-	-	TRBJ1-5	TGTGCCAGCAGTTCCCGTTTAGAGCAGCCCCAGCATTTT	CASSSRLEQPQHF
TRBV19	-	TRBD1	TRBJ1-1	TGTGCCAGTAGACCGGGACAGGGGGGGAACACTGAAGCTTTCTTT	CASRPGQGGNTEAFF
TRBV5-5	-	-	TRBJ1-2	TGTGCCAGCAGCCCAAACAACGGGGTGGGCTATGGCTACACCTTC	CASSPNNGVGYGYTF
TRBV7-9	few	TRBD2	TRBJ2-2	TGTGCCAGCAGCCTCCGGGACTATCCCGCCGGGGAGCTGTTTTTT	CASSLRDYPAGELFF
TRBV9	-	-	TRBJ2-5	TGTGCCAGCAGCGTGGAGGGAGGAGAGACCCAGTACTTC	CASSVEGGETQYF
TRBV7-3	-	TRBD1	TRBJ1-6	TGTGCCAGCAGCCGGGACAGGGGGCCTAATTCACCCCTCCACTTT	CASSRDRGPNSPLHF
TRBV5-1	-	-	TRBJ2-1	TGCGCCAGCAGCGAGACGGGAGCCAGTCCCTACAATGAGCAGTTCTTC	CASSETGASPYNEQFF
TRBV18	-	TRBD1	TRBJ1-6	TGTGCCAGCTCACCCCTACCGACAGGGGGCGATAATTCACCCCTCCACTTT	CASSPLPTGGDNSPLHF
TRBV3-1/TRBV3-2	once	-	TRBJ2-1	TGTGCCAGCAGCCAAGATCGAATTAGGAGTCCTCGGTATGAGCAGTTCTTC	CASSQDRIRSPRYEQFF
TRBV13	-	TRBD1	TRBJ1-6	TGTGCCAGCAGCTTAAGGCGATCAGGGGGCCCCAGTTCACCCCTCCACTTT	CASSLRRSGGPSSPLHF
TRBV5-1	once	-	TRBJ1-2	TGCGCCAGCGGAGTCGCTAACTATGGCTACACCTTC	CASGVANYGYTF
TRBV21-1	few	-	TRBJ2-7	TGTGCCAGCAGCAAAGAAGTGACTAGCGGGAGCTCCTACGAGCAGTACTTC	CASSKEVTSGSSYEQYF
TRBV20-1	-	-	TRBJ2-1	TGCAGTGCTAGAGTCGATGAGCAGTTCTTC	CSARVDEQFF
TRBV7-2	-	-	TRBJ2-5	TGTGCCAGCAGCCCAGAGCGGGTAGGAGAGACCCAGTACTTC	CASSPERVGETQYF
TRBV12-3/TRBV12-4	-	-	TRBJ1-2	TGTGCCAGCAGGGCACAGGGTTTGGGGGGCTACACCTTC	CASRAQGLGGYTF
TRBV29-1	once	TRBD1	TRBJ1-2	TGCAGCGTGGGGGACAGCTATGGCTACACCTTC	CSVGDSYGYTF
TRBV5-1	-	TRBD1	TRBJ1-1	TGCGCCAGCAGCTTGTCAGGGGGCACTGAAGCTTTCTTT	CASSLSGGTEAFF
TRBV19	-	-	TRBJ1-1	TGTGCCAGTAGTTCGGAGTACCAGGGGATGAACACTGAAGCTTTCTTT	CASSSEYQGMNTEAFF
TRBV18	-	TRBD1	TRBJ2-7	TGTGCCAGCTCGCCCCCATCGGCAGGGGGCTATGGCGAGCAGTACTTC	CASSPPSAGGYGEQYF
TRBV7-6	-	-	TRBJ2-5	TGTGCCAGCAGCTCCCTCACAGGGTTTCGTAGTCAAGAGACCCAGTACTTC	CASSSLTGFRSQETQYF
TRBV19	-	TRBD2	TRBJ2-7	TGTGCCAGTAGTATGAGGACTAGCGGGGGGACCGAGCAGTACTTC	CASSMRTSGGTEQYF
TRBV7-3	-	-	TRBJ1-4	TGTGCCAGCAGCCTTGATGGGGGGGAAAAACTGTTTTTT	CASSLDGGEKLFF
TRBV27	-	-	TRBJ2-7	TGTGCCAGCAGTGGGCGACAGGACTACGAGCAGTACTTC	CASSGRQDYEQYF
TRBV5-6	once	-	TRBJ1-2	TGTGCCAGCGCGCTTGGCGGCTATGGCTACACCTTC	CASALGGYGYTF